The 9 T cell receptor beta chains presented below share a single source sample, sequenced in a study of blood T cell repertoires in COVID-19. TCRdb's copy holds only in-frame clones and misses some; the assay was immunoSEQ multiplex PCR. The profile shows around 190,000 clones, 70% to 90% of them singletons. What was sequenced was peripheral blood. The receptors were sampled from a man over 45 with COVID-19, enrolled during active disease.

J is TRBJ1-5 and V is TRBV6-1, with 9 bases fitting TRBD1. With V trimmed by 1 base and J by 6 bases, 7 bases remained unmatched. The CDR3 extends over 16 amino acids. From germline, CDR1 is MNHNS and CDR2 SASEGT. The CDR3 protein is CASSEGRTGAVQPQHF. Written as DNA, the CDR3 is TGTGCCAGCAGTGAAGGTAGGACAGGGGCTGTTCAGCCCCAGCATTTT.

This chain uses TRBV18 with TRBJ2-2, with D possibly matching TRBD2 (5 bases). V dropped 1 base and J dropped 6 bases, with 12 bases sitting between them. This CDR3 contains 15 residues. Germline V gene sequence: CDR1 KGHSH, CDR2 LQKENI. The CDR3 protein is CASSPQRETAGELFF. CDR3 coding DNA: TGTGCCAGCTCACCACAGAGGGAGACGGCCGGGGAGCTGTTTTTT.

This chain links TRBV11-2 with TRBJ1-1; D call uncertain. Germline V lookup: CDR1 SGHAT, CDR2 FQNNGV. V was clipped by 3 bases and J by 2 bases, with 7 bases between them. There are 13 residues in the CDR3. The DNA of the CDR3 is TGTGCCAGCAGCTTTGGGCGAAACACTGAAGCTTTCTTT. Amino acid sequence: CASSFGRNTEAFF.

This clone is medium-sized in the sample. The rearrangement links TRBV4-1 to TRBJ1-2, with D perhaps TRBD1 (6 bases). The CDR3 is made up of 15 amino acids. The V gene's germline CDR1 is MGHRA and CDR2 YSYEKL. The germline V and J ends were trimmed by 3 bases and 4 bases, with 15 bases remaining between them. This CDR3 reads CASSQQTGHLYGYTF. Here the CDR3 DNA reads TGCGCCAGCAGCCAGCAGACAGGCCACCTCTATGGCTACACCTTC.

The rearrangement uses TRBV19 and TRBJ2-1; the match to TRBD2 covers 12 bases. The CDR3 consists of 16 residues. Germline trimming cut 4 bases from V and 6 bases from J; bases unmatched to any gene: 7. Germline V gives CDR1 LNHDA, CDR2 SQIVND (reference sequence). In DNA form, the CDR3 reads TGTGCCAGTAGTAAATTTCTAGCGGGGGGGCCCAATGAGCAGTTCTTC. This sequence encodes CASSKFLAGGPNEQFF.

The V gene is TRBV11-2, the J gene TRBJ2-1; 9 nucleotides line up with TRBD2. This CDR3 has 17 residues. V lost 5 bases and J lost 6; bases outside the gene matches: 14. Germline CDR1 is SGHAT and CDR2 is FQNNGV. The chain's CDR3 is CASSPQWSLAGSNEQFF. In DNA form, the CDR3 reads TGTGCCAGCAGCCCCCAGTGGTCGCTAGCGGGGAGCAATGAGCAGTTCTTC.

The CDR3 loop reads CASSPRGRGSDTQYF. The CDR3 nucleotides are TGTGCCAGCTCACCACGCGGGAGGGGGTCGGATACGCAGTATTTT. This rearrangement joins TRBV18 to TRBJ2-3, with TRBD2 identical over 9 bases. Trimming cost V 1 base and J 6 bases; bases outside gene matches: 5. Germline V gene data show CDR1 as KGHSH and CDR2 as LQKENI. The CDR3 runs to 15 residues.

J is TRBJ2-7 and V is TRBV11-2; TRBD1 matches 8 bases. CDR3 size: 16 residues. V lost 6 bases to trimming and J lost 0 bases; unmatched junction nucleotides: 10. The germline V gene encodes CDR1 SGHAT and CDR2 FQNNGV. The CDR3 DNA reads TGTGCCAGCAGTCGGGACAGGCCGATGAACTCCTACGAGCAGTACTTC. Protein product: CASSRDRPMNSYEQYF. Based on the CDR3 plus reference TRBV11-2 and TRBJ2-7, the full variable domain is EAGVAQSPRYKIIEKRQSVAFWCNPISGHATLYWYQQILGQGPKLLIQFQNNGVVDDSQLPKDRFSAERLKGVDSTLKIQPAKLEDSAVYLCASSRDRPMNSYEQYFGPGTRLTVT.

CDR3 region: CASSLTGGVSGNTIYF. In DNA form, the CDR3 reads TGCGCCAGCAGCTTGACAGGGGGCGTCTCTGGAAACACCATATATTTT. The chain couples TRBV5-1 to TRBJ1-3, with 9 bases lining up with TRBD1. The V gene's germline CDR1 is SGHRS and CDR2 YFSETQ. This CDR3 is built from 16 residues. V shed 1 base and J 0 bases; nucleotides not matched to a gene: 2.